These 21 T cell receptor beta chains originate from one sample sequenced in a study of control samples from healthy donors and cancer patients. Produced via immunoSEQ multiplex PCR; TCRdb's table is partial and in-frame only. The table includes 150,000 to 200,000 clones, 90% to 95% detected once. The sequencing input was blood. The source of these receptors is a man younger than 35 in good health.

The V and J genes are TRBV5-5 and TRBJ2-4; D is perhaps TRBD1 (5 bases). Trimming took 4 bases from V and 6 from J, leaving 20 bases between them. CDR3 length: 16 residues. The germline gives CDR1 SGHKS, CDR2 YYEKEE (reference sequence). Here the CDR3 DNA reads TGTGCCAGCAGCCTAGGGTTGGGGCCCCCGGGAAACATTCAGTACTTC. Residues: CASSLGLGPPGNIQYF. The variable domain in full, completed from reference TRBV5-5 and TRBJ2-4, reads DAGVTQSPTHLIKTRGQQVTLRCSPISGHKSVSWYQQVLGQGPQFIFQYYEKEERGRGNFPDRFSARQFPNYSSELNVNALLLGDSALYLCASSLGLGPPGNIQYFGAGTRLSVL.

The chain links TRBV6-5 to TRBJ2-7, with TRBD1 matching 10 bases. The CDR3 loop spans 14 amino acids. Germline lookup yields CDR1 MNHEY and CDR2 SVGAGI. The ends lost 2 bases at V and 4 bases at J; junction bases unmatched: 2. The CDR3 coding sequence is TGTGCCAGCAGTTACGTGGGACAGGGGTACGAGCAGTACTTC. Translating it yields CASSYVGQGYEQYF.

This clone showed up just once. This chain uses TRBV5-1 with TRBJ2-7; 7 bases agree with TRBD1. The germline gives CDR1 SGHRS, CDR2 YFSETQ. The length of the CDR3 is 15 residues. Unmatched junction bases numbered 8, after V lost 4 bases and J lost 1 base. In DNA form, the CDR3 reads TGCGCCAGCAGCCCCCGGACAGGCAAATCCTACGAGCAGTACTTC. It translates to CASSPRTGKSYEQYF.

V and J are TRBV24-1 and TRBJ1-1; no clear D. Trimming removed 4 bases from V and 1 base from J, with 9 bases in between. The CDR3 has 14 amino acids. Germline V gene sequence: CDR1 KGHDR, CDR2 SFDVKD. This CDR3 reads CATSDPAKNTEAFF. The CDR3 nucleotides are TGTGCCACCAGTGACCCTGCAAAGAACACTGAAGCTTTCTTT.

The genes are TRBV7-3 and TRBJ2-1, with TRBD1 matching over 7 bases. Trimming cost V 0 bases and J 14 bases; bases outside gene matches: 7. Germline values: CDR1 SGHTA, CDR2 FQGTGA. The CDR3 is 13 amino acids. CDR3 in amino acids: CASSLTKTGQKFF. CDR3 sequence (DNA): TGTGCCAGCAGCTTAACCAAGACAGGGCAAAAGTTCTTC.

The CDR3: CASSQGDRENSPLHF. Here the CDR3 DNA reads TGTGCCAGCAGCCAAGGGGACAGGGAAAATTCACCCCTCCACTTT. The genes are TRBV3-1 (or the pseudogene TRBV3-2) and TRBJ1-6; 9 nucleotides agree with TRBD1. Trimming removed 1 base from V and 7 bases from J; junction bases left unmatched: 2. CDR1 and CDR2 from the germline V gene are LGHDT and YNNKEL (reference sequence). The CDR3 runs to 15 residues.

This chain joins TRBV5-4 and TRBJ2-1, with D perhaps TRBD1 or TRBD2 (5 bases each). Looked up from germline, CDR1 is SGHNT and CDR2 is YYREEE (reference sequence). V was pared by 1 base and J by 2 bases, with 13 bases between. CDR3 size: 16 residues. The CDR3 loop reads CASSLPGTEAYNEQFF. CDR3 nucleotide sequence: TGTGCCAGCAGCTTGCCCGGGACGGAAGCCTACAATGAGCAGTTCTTC.

This chain links TRBV7-9 with TRBJ1-1; D not resolved. The CDR3 extends over 15 amino acids. Trimming took off 2 bases at V and 1 base at J, with 11 bases between the two ends. Germline V gene data show CDR1 as SEHNR and CDR2 as FQNEAQ (reference sequence). This CDR3 is CASSLFRPSNTEAFF. The CDR3 bases are TGTGCCAGCAGCTTATTTAGACCCTCGAACACTGAAGCTTTCTTT.

The gene calls are TRBV7-3 and TRBJ2-5; TRBD2 aligns across 7 bases. CDR3 length: 16 residues. The trim removed 7 bases at V and 4 bases at J, leaving 15 bases unmatched. CDR1 and CDR2 from the germline V gene are SGHTA and FQGTGA. CDR3 sequence reads: CASNGSGKAASETQYF. CDR3 DNA sequence: TGTGCCAGCAACGGGAGCGGGAAGGCTGCTTCAGAGACCCAGTACTTC.

CDR3 in DNA: TGTGCCAGCTCCCCCCGGGTGGTGAATGAGCAGTTCTTC. Amino acids: CASSPRVVNEQFF. The chain couples TRBV27 to TRBJ2-1; D is uncertain. V was shortened by 8 bases and J by 7 bases, with 15 bases between the two germline ends. The CDR3 has 13 amino acids. CDR1 and CDR2 from the germline V gene are MNHEY and SMNVEV (reference sequence).

The chain is built from TRBV27 and TRBJ1-1; no definite D call. Trimming cost V 5 bases and J 3 bases, with 7 bases left between them. The germline CDR1 and CDR2 sequences are MNHEY and SMNVEV (reference sequence). The CDR3 is 12 residues long. DNA for the CDR3: TGTGCCAGCAGTACCCATGACACTGAAGCTTTCTTT. This codes for CASSTHDTEAFF.

The chain carries TRBV30 and TRBJ1-3; D may be TRBD1 (6 bases). Germline V gene lookup returns CDR1 GTSNPN and CDR2 SVGIG (reference sequence). This CDR3 is built from 14 residues. Trimming left V 1 base short and J 4 bases short, with 11 bases between. CDR3 residues: CAWSAGVRGNTIYF. The CDR3 region has the DNA TGTGCCTGGAGTGCAGGGGTCCGAGGAAACACCATATATTTT.

This chain uses TRBV4-1 with TRBJ1-6; D is unclear. The CDR3 consists of 14 residues. Trimming left V 0 bases short and J 6 bases short, with 6 bases between. CDR1 is MGHRA and CDR2 is YSYEKL in the germline V gene. As DNA, the CDR3 is TGCGCCAGCAGCCAAGAAGGCAGTAATTCACCCCTCCACTTT. The encoded protein is CASSQEGSNSPLHF.

J is TRBJ1-2 and V is TRBV10-2, with D possibly being TRBD1 (6 bases). V was trimmed by 10 bases and J by 7 bases, leaving 10 bases between them. Germline V gene data show CDR1 as WSHSY and CDR2 as SAAADI. The CDR3 sequence is 10 residues long. The CDR3 protein is CATLGGGYTF. The CDR3 bases are TGCGCCACCCTAGGGGGTGGCTACACCTTC.

The chain carries TRBV7-2 and TRBJ1-2; TRBD1 aligns across 8 bases. The CDR3 extends over 13 amino acids. Germline V gene sequence: CDR1 SGHTA, CDR2 FQGNSA. V lost 5 bases, J lost 4 bases, and 3 bases stayed unmatched. The CDR3 DNA is TGTGCCAGCAGCATAGGGACAGGCTATGGCTACACCTTC. As protein: CASSIGTGYGYTF.

The chain is built from TRBV5-1 and TRBJ2-2, with 8 bases fitting TRBD2. Trimming at V came to 1 base and at J to 6 bases, leaving 8 bases not matched to a gene. Germline values: CDR1 SGHRS, CDR2 YFSETQ. This CDR3 has 16 amino acids. CDR3 amino acids: CASSLPRGVVAGELFF. DNA of the CDR3: TGCGCCAGCAGCTTGCCGCGGGGGGTGGTAGCCGGGGAGCTGTTTTTT.

V usage is TRBV6-5 and J usage is TRBJ1-1; TRBD1 matches 8 bases. CDR3 length equals 14 residues. Germline CDR1 is MNHEY and CDR2 is SVGAGI. V was clipped by 2 bases and J by 10 bases; unmatched bases: 9. This CDR3 reads CASSYPAGQGRAFF. CDR3 coding DNA: TGTGCCAGCAGTTACCCTGCCGGACAGGGCCGAGCTTTCTTT.

The chain has TRBV5-1 and TRBJ2-7; TRBD1 matches 11 bases. Germline V gives CDR1 SGHRS, CDR2 YFSETQ. After removal of 3 bases from V and 2 bases from J, the junction contained 4 bases not matched to a gene. This CDR3 has 15 amino acids. The CDR3 DNA reads as TGCGCCAGCAGCTGGAGGACAGGGGGCACCTACGAGCAGTACTTC. Residues: CASSWRTGGTYEQYF.

The chain combines TRBV13 with TRBJ1-2, with 9 bases aligning to TRBD1. V was pared by 0 bases and J by 6 bases, with 5 bases of the junction left unmatched. There are 15 residues in the CDR3. Germline CDR1 and CDR2: PRHDT and FYEKMQ (reference sequence). In nucleotides, the CDR3 is TGTGCCAGCAGCTTAGGCAACAGGGGGCTGAATGGCTACACCTTC. Its translation is CASSLGNRGLNGYTF.

The rearrangement uses TRBV7-6 and TRBJ2-3; 9 bases match TRBD1. Germline V gives CDR1 SGHVS, CDR2 FNYEAQ. The CDR3 loop spans 16 amino acids. V lost 5 bases to trimming and J lost 2 bases; unmatched junction nucleotides: 8. The chain's CDR3 is CASSKLGTGNTDTQYF. As DNA, the CDR3 is TGTGCCAGCAGCAAACTCGGGACAGGGAACACAGATACGCAGTATTTT.

V gene TRBV2 combines with J gene TRBJ2-7; perhaps TRBD2 as D (6 bases). The CDR3 is 12 amino acids. Germline CDR1 SNHLY, CDR2 FYNNEI. Between the trimmed V and J ends, which lost 2 bases and 7 bases, there was a span of 9 bases. This chain's CDR3 is CASSESGREQYF. The CDR3 DNA follows: TGTGCCAGCAGTGAATCTGGGAGGGAGCAGTACTTC.